The 5 T cell receptor beta chains listed next were all sequenced from one sample in a study of identical twins. TCRdb used MiXCR to reprocess the 5' RACE reads, holding one entry per CDR3 protein. The sample contains some 570,000 distinct CDR3 sequences, 20% to 25% of which appear only once. The same sample was also studied in work on yellow fever vaccine responses in identical twins.

Specimen: CD4+ T cells sorted from blood. Receptors were obtained from a woman between 18 and 30 years old in good health.

The J gene is TRBJ1-1, the V gene TRBV10-3; D not resolved. V lost 5 bases to trimming and J lost 1 base, with 5 bases between them. Per germline, CDR1 ENHRY and CDR2 SYGVKD. CDR3 length: 12 residues. The CDR3 DNA sequence: TGTGCCATCAGTCAGAAGAACACTGAAGCTTTCTTT. It yields the protein CAISQKNTEAFF.

The chain joins TRBV13 to TRBJ2-7, with 7 bases that match TRBD2. CDR3 length equals 14 residues. CDR1 PRHDT and CDR2 FYEKMQ come from the germline V gene (reference sequence). J gave up 1 base and V 5 bases, and 5 bases lay outside the gene matches. DNA for the CDR3: TGTGCCAGCAGCGCCGCTAGCGGATCCTACGAGCAGTACTTC. Its protein is CASSAASGSYEQYF.

V is TRBV12-3 or TRBV12-4 and J is TRBJ1-1; weak D call: TRBD1 (5 bases). This CDR3 has 13 residues. The germline V and J ends were trimmed by 4 bases and 6 bases, with 12 bases remaining between them. Here the CDR3 reads CASSYLGLPEAFF. In DNA form, the CDR3 reads TGTGCCAGCAGTTATCTGGGACTTCCTGAAGCTTTCTTT.

The genes are TRBV29-1 and TRBJ2-5; 9 nucleotides agree with TRBD2. Germline CDR1 reads SQVTM; CDR2 reads ANQGSEA. The CDR3 contains 16 residues. The V gene end was trimmed by 3 bases and the J gene end by 0 bases; junction bases not matched to a gene: 8. The chain's CDR3 is CSVELLAGSYQETQYF. CDR3 DNA sequence: TGCAGCGTTGAGTTACTAGCGGGCTCGTACCAAGAGACCCAGTACTTC.

This chain uses TRBV4-1 with TRBJ2-2, with a tentative D call TRBD2 (5 bases). The CDR3 has 16 amino acids. Germline CDR1 reads MGHRA; CDR2 reads YSYEKL. Trimming removed 6 bases at V and 0 bases at J, with 14 bases between. The CDR3 loop is CASRPLGSANTGELFF. CDR3 DNA sequence: TGCGCCAGCAGGCCGTTAGGTAGCGCGAACACCGGGGAGCTGTTTTTT.